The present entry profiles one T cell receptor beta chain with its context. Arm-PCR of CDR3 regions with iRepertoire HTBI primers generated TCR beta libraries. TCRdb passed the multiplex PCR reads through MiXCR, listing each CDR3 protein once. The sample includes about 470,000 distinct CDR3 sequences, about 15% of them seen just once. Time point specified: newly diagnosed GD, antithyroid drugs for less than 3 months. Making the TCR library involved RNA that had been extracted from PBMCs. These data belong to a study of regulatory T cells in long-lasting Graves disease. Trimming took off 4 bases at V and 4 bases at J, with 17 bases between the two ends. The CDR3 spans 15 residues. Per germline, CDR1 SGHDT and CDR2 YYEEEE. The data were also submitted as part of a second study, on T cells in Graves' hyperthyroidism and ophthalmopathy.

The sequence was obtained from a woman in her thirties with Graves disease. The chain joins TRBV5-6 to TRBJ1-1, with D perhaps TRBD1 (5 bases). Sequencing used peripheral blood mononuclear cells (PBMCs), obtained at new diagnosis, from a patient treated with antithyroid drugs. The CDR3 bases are TGTGCCAGCAGCCCGGGGGTAGGGGCGGGCACTGAAGCTTTCTTT. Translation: CASSPGVGAGTEAFF.